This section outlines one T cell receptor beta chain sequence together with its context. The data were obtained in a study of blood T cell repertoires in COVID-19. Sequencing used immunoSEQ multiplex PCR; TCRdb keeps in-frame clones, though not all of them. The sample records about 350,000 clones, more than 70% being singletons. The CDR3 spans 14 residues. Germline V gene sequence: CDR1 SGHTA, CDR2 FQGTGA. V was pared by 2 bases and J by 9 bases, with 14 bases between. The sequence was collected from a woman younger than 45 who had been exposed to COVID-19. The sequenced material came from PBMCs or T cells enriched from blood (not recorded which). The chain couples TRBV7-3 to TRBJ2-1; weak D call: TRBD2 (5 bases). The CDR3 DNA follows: TGTGCCAGCAGCTTAGGGTCCCTAGCAGCTGAGCAGTTCTTC. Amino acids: CASSLGSLAAEQFF.